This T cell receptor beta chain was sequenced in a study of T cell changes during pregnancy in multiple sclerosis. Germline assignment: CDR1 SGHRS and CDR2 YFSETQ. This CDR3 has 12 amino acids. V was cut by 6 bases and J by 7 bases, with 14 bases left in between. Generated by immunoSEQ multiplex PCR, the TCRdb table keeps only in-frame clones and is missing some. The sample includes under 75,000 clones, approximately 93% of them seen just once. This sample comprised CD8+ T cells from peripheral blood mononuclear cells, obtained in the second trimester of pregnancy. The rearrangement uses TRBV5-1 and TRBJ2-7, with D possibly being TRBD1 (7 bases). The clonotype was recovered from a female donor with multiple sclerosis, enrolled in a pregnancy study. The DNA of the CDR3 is TGCGCCAGCACCACCCCAGGGGGGGAGCAGTACTTC. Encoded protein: CASTTPGGEQYF.